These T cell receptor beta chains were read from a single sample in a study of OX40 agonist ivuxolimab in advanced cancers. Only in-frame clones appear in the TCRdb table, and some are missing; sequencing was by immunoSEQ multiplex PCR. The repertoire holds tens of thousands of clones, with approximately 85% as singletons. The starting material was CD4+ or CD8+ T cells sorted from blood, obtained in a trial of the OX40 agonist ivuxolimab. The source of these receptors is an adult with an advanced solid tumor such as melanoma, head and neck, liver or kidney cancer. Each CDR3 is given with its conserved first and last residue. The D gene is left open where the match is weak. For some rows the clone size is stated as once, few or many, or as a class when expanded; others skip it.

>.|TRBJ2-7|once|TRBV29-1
TGCAGCGTTGAAGATCGGGGGGCGGGCGAGCAGTACTTC
CSVEDRGAGEQYF
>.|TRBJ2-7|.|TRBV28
TGTGCCAGCAGTAGGGACGGCTCACCGGACCCCTACGAGCAGTACTTC
CASSRDGSPDPYEQYF
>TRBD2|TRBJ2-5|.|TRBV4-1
TGCGCCAGCAGCCAAGAGGGGGGAGGGGTAGAGACCCAGTACTTC
CASSQEGGGVETQYF
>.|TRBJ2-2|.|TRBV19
TGTGCCAGTAGTATATGGAAAGGGACCGACACCGGGGAGCTGTTTTTT
CASSIWKGTDTGELFF
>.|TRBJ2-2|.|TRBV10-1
TGCGCCAGCAGCGCCTCGAACACCGGGGAGCTGTTTTTT
CASSASNTGELFF
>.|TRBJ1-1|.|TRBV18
TGTGCCAGCTCACTCACAGGGACGGAAGCTTTCTTT
CASSLTGTEAFF
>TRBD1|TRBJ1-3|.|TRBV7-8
TGTGCCAGCAGCTCGTCCGGGACAGCGCTGAGTGGAAACACCATATATTTT
CASSSSGTALSGNTIYF
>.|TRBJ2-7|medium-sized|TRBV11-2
TGTGCCAGCAGCTGGCCGGGACACAATTACGAGCAGTACTTC
CASSWPGHNYEQYF
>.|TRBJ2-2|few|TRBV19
TGTGCCAGTAGTTACCTCCATAAAGCGAACACCGGGGAGCTGTTTTTT
CASSYLHKANTGELFF
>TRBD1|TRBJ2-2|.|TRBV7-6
TGTGCCAGCAGCGGGACAGGGGCTAAGACCGGGGAGCTGTTTTTT
CASSGTGAKTGELFF
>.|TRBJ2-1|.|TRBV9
TGTGCCAGCAGCCCTCTTTCCACCCCGGGAGTAAGTCGAAATGAGCAGTTCTTC
CASSPLSTPGVSRNEQFF
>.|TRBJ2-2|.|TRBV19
TGTGCCAGTAGTATCAGGGATGGCGGGGAGCTGTTTTTT
CASSIRDGGELFF
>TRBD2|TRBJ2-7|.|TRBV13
TGTGCCAGCAGCGGTCCTAGCGGGGGCCACTCCTACGAGCAGTACTTC
CASSGPSGGHSYEQYF
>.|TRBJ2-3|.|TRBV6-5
TGTGCCAGCAGTCGGGACCCCACAGATACGCAGTATTTT
CASSRDPTDTQYF
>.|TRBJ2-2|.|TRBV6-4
TGTGCCAGCAGTGTCCTACTGAACACCGGGGAGCTGTTTTTT
CASSVLLNTGELFF
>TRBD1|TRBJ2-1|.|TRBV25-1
TGTGCCAGCAGTGAATACAGGGGGCTACATGAGCAGTTCTTC
CASSEYRGLHEQFF
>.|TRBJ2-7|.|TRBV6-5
TGTGCCAGCACCTCCGTCGGGGCAGGGGCGCTCGAGCAGTACTTC
CASTSVGAGALEQYF
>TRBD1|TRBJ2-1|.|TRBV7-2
TGTGCCAGCAGCTTAGGGACAGGGATAAACAATGAGCAGTTCTTC
CASSLGTGINNEQFF
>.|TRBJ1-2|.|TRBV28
TGTGCCAGCAGCTCCTTACCTAGACAGAACACCTTC
CASSSLPRQNTF
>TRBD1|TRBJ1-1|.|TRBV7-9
TGTGCCAGCAGTTTGGGACAGTCCGGGGCTGAAGCTTTCTTT
CASSLGQSGAEAFF
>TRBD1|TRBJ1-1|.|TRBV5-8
TGTGCCAGCAGCTGGACAGGGGGCCGAACTGAAGCTTTCTTT
CASSWTGGRTEAFF
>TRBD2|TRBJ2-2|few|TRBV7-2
TGTGCCAGCAGCTTAGAGGTGGGAGGGGCCGGGGAGCTGTTTTTT
CASSLEVGGAGELFF
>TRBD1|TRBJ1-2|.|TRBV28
TGTGCCAGCAGTTCCAACAGGGGATATGGCTACACCTTC
CASSSNRGYGYTF
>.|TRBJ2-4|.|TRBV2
TGTGCCAGCAGTGAGCGCCGACACGGGGACATTCAGTACTTC
CASSERRHGDIQYF
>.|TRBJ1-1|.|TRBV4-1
TGCGCCAGCAGCCAACCCTCGACCGAACGAGCTTTCTTT
CASSQPSTERAFF
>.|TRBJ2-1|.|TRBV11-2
TGTGCCAGCAGCTTACAACGGGCTCTTAGGAATGAGCAGTTCTTC
CASSLQRALRNEQFF
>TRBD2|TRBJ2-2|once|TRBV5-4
TGTGCCAGCAGCTTGCCGGGACTAGCTGACGCCGGGGAGCTGTTTTTT
CASSLPGLADAGELFF
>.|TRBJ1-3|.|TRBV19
TGTGCCAGTAGTATTAATCTCGACTCTGGAAACACCATATATTTT
CASSINLDSGNTIYF
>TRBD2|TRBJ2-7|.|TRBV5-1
TGCGCCAGCGGGGAGGGACCCTACGAGCAGTACTTC
CASGEGPYEQYF
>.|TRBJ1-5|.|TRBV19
TGTGCCAGTAGTTTCTCGAGGGGAGAAAATCAGCCCCAGCATTTT
CASSFSRGENQPQHF
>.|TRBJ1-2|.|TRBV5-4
TGTGCCAGCAGCTCGACGGGGCAAGGCTACACCTTC
CASSSTGQGYTF
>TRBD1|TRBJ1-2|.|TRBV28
TGTGCCAGCAGGACCACAGGGGGACATGGCTACACCTTC
CASRTTGGHGYTF
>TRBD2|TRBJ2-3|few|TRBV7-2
TGTGCCAGCAGCTTCACTAGCGGGAGGGTGGATACGCAGTATTTT
CASSFTSGRVDTQYF
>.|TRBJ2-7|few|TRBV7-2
TGTGCCAGCAGCTTATCCCGTGGGGAGCAGTACTTC
CASSLSRGEQYF
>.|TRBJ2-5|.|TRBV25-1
TGTGCCAGCAGTGAATACGAAGGAGTCCAAGAGACCCAGTACTTC
CASSEYEGVQETQYF
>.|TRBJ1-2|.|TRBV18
TGTGCCAGCTCACAAAACACTCCAGGGAACGAAAATGGCTACACCTTC
CASSQNTPGNENGYTF
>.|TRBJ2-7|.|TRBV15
TGTGCCACCAGCCGACGGGGCTTAGATGAAGAGCAGTACTTC
CATSRRGLDEEQYF
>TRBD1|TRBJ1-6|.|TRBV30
TGTGCCTGGAGCCGGACAGGGAGCGGGAATTCACCCCTCCACTTT
CAWSRTGSGNSPLHF
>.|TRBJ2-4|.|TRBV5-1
TGCGCCAGCAGCTTGGAGAGAGCCAAAAACATTCAGTACTTC
CASSLERAKNIQYF
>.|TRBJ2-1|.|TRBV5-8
TGTGCCAGCAGCTCAACTCGGGGGAAAGAGCAGTTCTTC
CASSSTRGKEQFF
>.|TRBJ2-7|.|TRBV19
TGTGCCAGTAGTAACCCCCGGGCAGCAGAATTCTACGAGCAGTACTTC
CASSNPRAAEFYEQYF
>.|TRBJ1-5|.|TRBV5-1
TGCGCCAGCAGCTTGACCACAGGTTATGAGCAGCCCCAGCATTTT
CASSLTTGYEQPQHF
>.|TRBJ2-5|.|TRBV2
TGTGCCAGCAGTTTAGTGATGGAGACCCAGTACTTC
CASSLVMETQYF
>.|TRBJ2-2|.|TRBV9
TGTGCCAGCAGCGTATACATCGGAACGACCGGGGAGCTGTTTTTT
CASSVYIGTTGELFF
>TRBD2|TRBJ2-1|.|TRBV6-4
TGTGCCAGCAGTTTAACCCTAGCGGAAAATGAGCAGTTCTTC
CASSLTLAENEQFF
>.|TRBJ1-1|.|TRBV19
TGTGCCAGTAGTTGGAATTCGGGCACTGAAGCTTTCTTT
CASSWNSGTEAFF
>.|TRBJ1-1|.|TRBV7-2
TGTGCCAGCAGCTTAGTCCCGGGAGTGGACACTGAAGCTTTCTTT
CASSLVPGVDTEAFF
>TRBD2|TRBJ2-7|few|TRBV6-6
TGTGCCAGTTGTAGCGGGAGCAGGTACGAGCAGTACTTC
CASCSGSRYEQYF
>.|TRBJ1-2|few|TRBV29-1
TGCAGCCTTACCGAGACCGTTGATGGCTACACCTTC
CSLTETVDGYTF
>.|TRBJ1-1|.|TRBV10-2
TGCGCCAGCAGTGCGGGATACACTGAAGCTTTCTTT
CASSAGYTEAFF
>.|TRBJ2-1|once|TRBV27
TGTGCCAGCAGGGTTAGGGACCCGAGCTCCTACAATGAGCAGTTCTTC
CASRVRDPSSYNEQFF
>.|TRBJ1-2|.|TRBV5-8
TGTGCCAGCAGCCCACAGGCGAACTATGGCTACACCTTC
CASSPQANYGYTF
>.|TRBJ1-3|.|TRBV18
TGTGCCAGCTCAACAAGTAATCCAGCTGGAAACACCATATATTTT
CASSTSNPAGNTIYF
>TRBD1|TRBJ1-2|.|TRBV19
TGTGCCAGTAGTATCGGGACAGCGACCTATGGCTACACCTTC
CASSIGTATYGYTF
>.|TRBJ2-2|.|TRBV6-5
TGTGCCAGCAGTTACCGGAAGGGCCTGAGCACCGGGGAGCTGTTTTTT
CASSYRKGLSTGELFF
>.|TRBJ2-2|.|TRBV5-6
TGTGCCAGCAGCTTAAGGGTTCGTAGCGGCACCGGGGAGCTGTTTTTT
CASSLRVRSGTGELFF
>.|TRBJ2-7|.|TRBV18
TGTGCCAGCTCACCACAATCGCAGGGTAACTACGAGCAGTACTTC
CASSPQSQGNYEQYF
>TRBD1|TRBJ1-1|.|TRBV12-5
TGTGCTAGTGGTCTTGGACAGGGGGGGAAAAATGAAGCTTTCTTT
CASGLGQGGKNEAFF
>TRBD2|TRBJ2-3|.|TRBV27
TGTGCCAGCAGCTTTAGCGGGCCACACACAGATACGCAGTATTTT
CASSFSGPHTDTQYF